The 17 T cell receptor beta chains given below trace back to one sample, sequenced in a study of CD8 T cells in ankylosing spondylitis. Study findings and constraints: Ankylosing spondylitis blood seemed to carry a telltale TCR beta motif made of fewer than ten highly homologous variants.

Which antigens these TCRs recognize remains unknown. MiXCR, run by TCRdb on the 5' RACE reads, gives a single entry per CDR3 protein. Of about 480,000 distinct CDR3 sequences in the sample, about 15% are singletons; the top ten hold over 1%. Sequencing input: blood, either unsorted or a sorted T cell fraction (not recorded which). Receptor source: a male donor with ankylosing spondylitis.

A note on this clonotype: A much larger clonotype is one base distant, so this may be a read error. The genes are TRBV14 and TRBJ2-7; D unresolved. Trimming removed 3 bases at V and 0 bases at J, with 3 bases between. The germline V gene encodes CDR1 SGHDN and CDR2 FVKESK. CDR3 length: 12 residues. The DNA of the CDR3 is TGTGCCAGCAGCCACAGCTCCTACGAGCAGTACTTC. This encodes CASSHSSYEQYF.

This clonotype was seen more than once but under ten times. The chain links TRBV12-3 or TRBV12-4 to TRBJ1-4; tentatively, D is TRBD1 (5 bases). The CDR3 is made up of 12 amino acids. V lost 5 bases and J 6 bases, leaving 7 bases between the germline ends. CDR3 sequence: CASSGGYEKLFF. The CDR3 bases are TGTGCCAGCAGTGGGGGGTATGAAAAACTGTTTTTT.

CDR3 in amino acids: CASGDRSYEQYF. CDR3 nucleotides: TGTGCCAGCGGGGACAGAAGCTACGAGCAGTACTTC. The chain joins TRBV10-3 to TRBJ2-7, with D perhaps TRBD1 (7 bases). The CDR3 consists of 12 residues. V was pared by 10 bases and J by 3 bases, with 13 bases between. Germline assignment: CDR1 ENHRY and CDR2 SYGVKD.

Only a few counts were recorded for this clonotype. V and J are TRBV6-5 and TRBJ1-6; 7 bases line up with TRBD1. V dropped 2 bases and J dropped 12; count of bases not matched to a gene: 13. This CDR3 has 16 residues. Germline CDR1 MNHEY, CDR2 SVGAGI. CDR3 nucleotide sequence: TGTGCCAGCAGTTACACAGGACAGGCCGGGGCCCAACCCCTCCACTTT. The encoded protein is CASSYTGQAGAQPLHF.

V and J are TRBV5-6 and TRBJ2-5; D might be TRBD1 or TRBD2, each matching 5 bases. CDR1 and CDR2 (germline): SGHDT, YYEEEE. CDR3 length: 14 amino acids. Trimming stripped 4 bases from V and 4 bases from J, with 14 bases between. The CDR3 coding sequence is TGTGCCAGCAGCCGACATGGGGCGGGAGAGACCCAGTACTTC. Translating it yields CASSRHGAGETQYF.

This clonotype was observed a few times. V is TRBV20-1 and J is TRBJ1-6; no reliable D call. This CDR3 is 15 amino acids long. Trimming cost V 2 bases and J 6 bases, with 14 bases left between them. The V gene's germline CDR1 is DFQATT and CDR2 SNEGSKA (reference sequence). The CDR3 DNA sequence: TGCAGTGCTAGAACCCGACACCAGATTAATTCACCCCTCCACTTT. It encodes CSARTRHQINSPLHF.

The chain couples TRBV18 to TRBJ2-1; 7 positions agree with TRBD2. V lost 1 base to trimming and J lost 2 bases; unmatched junction nucleotides: 8. The CDR3 is made up of 17 amino acids. Germline V gene lookup returns CDR1 KGHSH and CDR2 LQKENI. CDR3 in amino acids: CASSPLAGSLAYNEQFF. The CDR3 nucleotides read TGTGCCAGCTCACCACTAGCGGGCTCGCTTGCCTACAATGAGCAGTTCTTC.

V is TRBV12-3 or TRBV12-4 and J is TRBJ2-7; 7 nucleotides match TRBD1. This CDR3 has 15 residues. The V gene end was trimmed by 1 base and the J gene end by 3 bases; junction bases not matched to a gene: 6. CDR3 nucleotides: TGTGCCAGCAGTTTAGGAAGGGGGCTGGACTACGAGCAGTACTTC. Translated, it gives CASSLGRGLDYEQYF.

The chain couples TRBV20-1 to TRBJ1-5; 8 bases match TRBD1. From germline, CDR1 is DFQATT and CDR2 SNEGSKA (reference sequence). The V and J ends lost 5 bases and 9 bases, in that order; junction bases with no gene match: 15. CDR3 length: 15 residues. CDR3 bases: TGCAGTGCTGGGGAACGGGGACAGGCCCAGAGGCCCCAGCATTTT. It specifies CSAGERGQAQRPQHF.

The CDR3 nucleotides are TGTGCCTGGAGTGAAAGGGGACGTTCGTGGACCGGGGAGCTGTTTTTT. This sequence encodes CAWSERGRSWTGELFF. V and J are TRBV30 and TRBJ2-2, with D perhaps TRBD1 or TRBD2 (5 bases each). CDR1 is GTSNPN, CDR2 SVGIG, per germline (reference sequence). The length of the CDR3 is 16 residues. V lost 1 base and J 5 bases, leaving 17 bases between the germline ends.

This clonotype was counted a few times. This chain uses TRBV28 with TRBJ1-5; no clear D. Trimming cost V 7 bases and J 0 bases, with 7 bases left between them. This CDR3 contains 13 residues. Germline V gene data show CDR1 as MDHEN and CDR2 as SYDVKM. CDR3 DNA sequence: TGTGCCAGCAACGACATTAGCAATCAGCCCCAGCATTTT. It codes for CASNDISNQPQHF.

This clonotype has more than one count but fewer than ten. The chain links TRBV11-2 to TRBJ2-7; D unclear. This CDR3 comprises 16 residues. The germline V and J ends were trimmed by 5 bases and 4 bases, with 21 bases remaining between them. Germline V lookup: CDR1 SGHAT, CDR2 FQNNGV. The CDR3 sequence: CASSTEFRVVRYEQYF. The CDR3 DNA follows: TGTGCCAGCAGCACCGAGTTCCGGGTGGTCAGATACGAGCAGTACTTC.

This clonotype has more than one count but fewer than ten. The gene calls are TRBV20-1 and TRBJ2-1; 7 nucleotides match TRBD2. With 3 bases clipped from V and 2 bases from J, the junction kept 4 bases outside the gene matches. This CDR3 comprises 14 residues. CDR1 and CDR2 (germline): DFQATT, SNEGSKA (reference sequence). The CDR3 DNA is TGCAGTGCTAGTGGCGGGAGTCCCTACAATGAGCAGTTCTTC. It codes for CSASGGSPYNEQFF.

The chain uses TRBV4-2 and TRBJ2-5, with 7 bases that match TRBD2. CDR1 is LGHNA and CDR2 is YNFKEQ in the germline V gene. The trim removed 1 base at V and 4 bases at J, leaving 3 bases unmatched. The CDR3 contains 14 residues. CDR3 in amino acids: CASSQGTRGETQYF. The DNA for the CDR3 is TGTGCCAGCAGCCAAGGGACTAGGGGAGAGACCCAGTACTTC.

The gene calls are TRBV20-1 and TRBJ1-2; possibly TRBD1 for D (6 bases). There are 12 residues in the CDR3. V shed 2 bases and J shed 7 bases, with 11 bases lying between them. Germline V CDR1 and CDR2: DFQATT, SNEGSKA (reference sequence). In DNA, the CDR3 is TGCAGTGCTAGAACAGGGAAATCTGGCTACACCTTC. As protein: CSARTGKSGYTF.

This clonotype was observed at least ten times. The rearrangement joins TRBV3-1 to TRBJ2-5; D not certain. Trimming took off 8 bases at V and 7 bases at J, with 14 bases between the two ends. The CDR3 is 12 amino acids. Germline assignment: CDR1 LGHDT and CDR2 YNNKEL (reference sequence). The CDR3 sequence: CASSHQPWTQYF. The CDR3 region has the DNA TGTGCCAGCTCCCACCAACCGTGGACCCAGTACTTC.

This clonotype was seen a few times. The gene calls are TRBV30 and TRBJ1-2; D uncertain. This CDR3 is built from 12 residues. The germline V gene has CDR1 GTSNPN and CDR2 SVGIG (reference sequence). Between the trimmed V and J ends, which lost 1 base and 2 bases, there was a span of 5 bases. The CDR3, as DNA: TGTGCCTGGAGTGCCGAGAACTATGGCTACACCTTC. Protein product: CAWSAENYGYTF.